This T cell receptor (beta chain) was identified during a study of control samples from healthy donors and cancer patients. This CDR3 is 14 amino acids long. CDR1 and CDR2 from the germline V gene are MNHEY and SVGAGI. The V end lost 7 bases, the J end lost 4 bases, and 17 bases lay between the germline ends. Generated by immunoSEQ multiplex PCR, the TCRdb table keeps only in-frame clones and is missing some. The sample includes around 95,000 clones, around four fifths of them seen just once. This clone came up a few times. Sequencing used blood. The V gene is TRBV6-5, the J gene TRBJ2-7; D is possibly TRBD2 (7 bases). This sequence was found in a man aged 25 to 45 in good health. The CDR3 sequence: CASTSGGGRYEQYF. CDR3 sequence (DNA): TGTGCCAGCACCTCCGGCGGGGGCAGATACGAGCAGTACTTC.